The 12 T cell receptor beta chains given below trace back to one sample, sequenced in a study of T cell repertoires in cytomegalovirus infection. TCRdb reprocessed the reads with MiXCR, giving one entry per CDR3 protein. The table includes hundreds of thousands of distinct CDR3 sequences, 9.6% detected once. The specimen was PBMCs. These receptor sequences come from a human donor in good health (CMV status not recorded). Some clones in this sample may be carry-over from other donors' samples.

V usage is TRBV20-1 and J usage is TRBJ1-2; no definite D call. The V gene lost 6 bases and the J gene lost 8 bases, with 16 bases spanning the gap. The CDR3 extends over 12 amino acids. Germline CDR1 is DFQATT and CDR2 is SNEGSKA (reference sequence). This CDR3 is CSARTDAGGYTF. CDR3 nucleotide sequence: TGCAGTGCCAGGACGGATGCGGGGGGCTACACCTTC.

This clonotype appeared many times. The J gene is TRBJ2-2, the V gene TRBV20-1; TRBD2 matches at 8 bases. V lost 3 bases, J lost 4 bases, and 4 bases stayed unmatched. CDR1 is DFQATT and CDR2 is SNEGSKA in the germline V gene (reference sequence). The CDR3 totals 14 residues. CDR3 in amino acids: CSARGGGPTGELFF. DNA of the CDR3: TGCAGTGCTAGGGGCGGGGGGCCCACCGGGGAGCTGTTTTTT.

This sequence joins TRBV28 and TRBJ1-2; D is undetermined. Per the germline V gene, CDR1 is MDHEN and CDR2 is SYDVKM. The V gene lost 6 bases and the J gene lost 3 bases, with 14 bases spanning the gap. This CDR3 contains 14 residues. The CDR3 DNA reads as TGTGCCAGCAGCGGGGAGGGTCCGGACTATGGCTACACCTTC. Translating it yields CASSGEGPDYGYTF.

This clonotype occurred many times. This chain uses TRBV19 with TRBJ1-1, with D uncertain. This CDR3 has 14 residues. Trimming removed 3 bases at V and 1 base at J, with 9 bases between. Germline V gene sequence: CDR1 LNHDA, CDR2 SQIVND (reference sequence). The CDR3 DNA reads as TGTGCCAGTAGTATTTCAGCGAAGAACACTGAAGCTTTCTTT. The encoded protein is CASSISAKNTEAFF.

Many counts were recorded for this clonotype. V gene TRBV7-2 combines with J gene TRBJ2-1, with a possible D match to TRBD1 (6 bases). Trimming removed 0 bases from V and 3 bases from J, with 9 bases in between. This CDR3 comprises 15 residues. Germline V gives CDR1 SGHTA, CDR2 FQGNSA. The CDR3 spells CASSLAEGVYNEQFF. The CDR3 nucleotides are TGTGCCAGCAGCTTAGCCGAGGGGGTCTACAATGAGCAGTTCTTC.

This chain connects TRBV29-1 to TRBJ1-2; 9 bases fit TRBD1. J lost 4 bases, V lost 6 bases, and 3 bases had no gene match. The length of the CDR3 is 12 residues. Germline CDR1 reads SQVTM; CDR2 reads ANQGSEA. CDR3 loop: CSVGQGGYGYTF. The CDR3 region has the DNA TGCAGCGTGGGACAGGGAGGCTATGGCTACACCTTC.

This clonotype was found many times. The J gene is TRBJ2-7, the V gene TRBV20-1, with D possibly matching TRBD2 (6 bases). CDR3 length: 14 amino acids. Between the trimmed V and J ends, which lost 0 bases and 3 bases, there was a span of 12 bases. Germline V CDR1 and CDR2: DFQATT, SNEGSKA (reference sequence). The CDR3 sequence is CSARDPGGIYEQYF. In DNA form, the CDR3 reads TGCAGTGCTAGAGATCCAGGAGGGATCTACGAGCAGTACTTC.

Ten or more counts support this clonotype. The V and J genes are TRBV2 and TRBJ1-2; D uncertain. The CDR3 is made up of 12 amino acids. V was shortened by 1 base and J by 4 bases, with 4 bases between the two germline ends. Germline V gene lookup returns CDR1 SNHLY and CDR2 FYNNEI. Here the CDR3 DNA reads TGTGCCAGCAGTGAAGAGGGCTATGGCTACACCTTC. This gives the protein CASSEEGYGYTF.

This clonotype was recorded at least ten times. V is TRBV28 and J is TRBJ2-7; TRBD2 is a possible D gene (5 bases). Germline CDR1 reads MDHEN; CDR2 reads SYDVKM. CDR3 size: 12 residues. V was clipped by 5 bases and J by 7 bases, with 12 bases between them. CDR3 sequence: CASSLQTGEQYF. The CDR3 region has the DNA TGTGCCAGCAGTCTTCAGACGGGAGAGCAGTACTTC. The full variable domain, in which reference TRBV28 and TRBJ2-7 provide the parts outside the CDR3, is DVKVTQSSRYLVKRTGEKVFLECVQDMDHENMFWYRQDPGLGLRLIYFSYDVKMKEKGDIPEGYSVSREKKERFSLILESASTNQTSMYLCASSLQTGEQYFGPGTRLTVT.

The rearrangement joins TRBV7-9 to TRBJ1-4, with D perhaps TRBD1 (5 bases). Trimming stripped 4 bases from V and 8 bases from J, with 11 bases between. CDR1 and CDR2 from the germline V gene are SEHNR and FQNEAQ (reference sequence). The length of the CDR3 is 13 residues. DNA for the CDR3: TGTGCCAGCAGCTCCGCCGGGGGAGAAAAACTGTTTTTT. This codes for CASSSAGGEKLFF.

This clonotype showed up many times. This rearrangement joins TRBV12-3 or TRBV12-4 to TRBJ2-3; TRBD2 might be the D (6 bases). The CDR3 covers 19 residues. The V gene lost 3 bases and the J gene lost 3 bases, with 25 bases spanning the gap. The CDR3 reads CASSFLGPLAVILTDTQYF. DNA of the CDR3: TGTGCCAGCAGTTTTTTGGGGCCGTTAGCGGTGATACTAACAGATACGCAGTATTTT.

At least ten counts were recorded for this clonotype. J is TRBJ1-2 and V is TRBV25-1, with a possible D match to TRBD1 (6 bases). V was shortened by 2 bases and J by 6 bases, with 10 bases between the two germline ends. Germline assignment: CDR1 MGHDK and CDR2 SYGVNS. This CDR3 is 13 amino acids long. CDR3 in DNA: TGTGCCAGCAGTGAACAGGGGAGCAATGGCTACACCTTC. Translation gives CASSEQGSNGYTF.